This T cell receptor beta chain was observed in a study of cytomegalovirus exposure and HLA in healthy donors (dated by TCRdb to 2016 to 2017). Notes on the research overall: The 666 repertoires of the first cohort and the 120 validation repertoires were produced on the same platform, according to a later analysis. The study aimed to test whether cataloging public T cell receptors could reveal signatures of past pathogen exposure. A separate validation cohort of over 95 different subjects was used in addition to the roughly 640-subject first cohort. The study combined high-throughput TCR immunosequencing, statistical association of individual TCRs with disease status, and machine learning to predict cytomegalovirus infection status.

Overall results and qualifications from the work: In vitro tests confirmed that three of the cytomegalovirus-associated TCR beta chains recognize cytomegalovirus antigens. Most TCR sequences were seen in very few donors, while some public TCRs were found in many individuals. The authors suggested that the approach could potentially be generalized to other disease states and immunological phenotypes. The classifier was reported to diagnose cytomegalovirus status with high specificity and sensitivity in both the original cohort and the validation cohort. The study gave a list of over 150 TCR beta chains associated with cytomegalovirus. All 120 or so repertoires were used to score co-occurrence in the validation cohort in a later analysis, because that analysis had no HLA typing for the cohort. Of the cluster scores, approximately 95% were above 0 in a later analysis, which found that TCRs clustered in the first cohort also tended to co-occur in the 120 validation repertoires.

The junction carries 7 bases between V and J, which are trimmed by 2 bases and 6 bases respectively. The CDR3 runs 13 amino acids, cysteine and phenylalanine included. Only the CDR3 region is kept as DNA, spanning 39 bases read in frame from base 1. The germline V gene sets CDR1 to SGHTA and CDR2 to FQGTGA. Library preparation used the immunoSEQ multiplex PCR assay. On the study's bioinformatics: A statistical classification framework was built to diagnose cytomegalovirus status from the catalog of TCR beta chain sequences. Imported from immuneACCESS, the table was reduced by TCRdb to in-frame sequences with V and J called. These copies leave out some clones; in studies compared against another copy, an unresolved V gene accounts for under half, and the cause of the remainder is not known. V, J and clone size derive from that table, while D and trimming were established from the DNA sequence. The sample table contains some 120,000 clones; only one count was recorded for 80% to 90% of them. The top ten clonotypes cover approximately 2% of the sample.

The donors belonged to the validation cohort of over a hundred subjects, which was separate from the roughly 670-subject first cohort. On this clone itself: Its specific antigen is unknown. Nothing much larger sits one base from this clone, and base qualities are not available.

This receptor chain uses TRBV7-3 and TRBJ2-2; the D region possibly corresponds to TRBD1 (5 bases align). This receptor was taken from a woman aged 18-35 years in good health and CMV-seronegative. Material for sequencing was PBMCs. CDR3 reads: CASSLDSPGELFF. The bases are TGTGCCAGCAGCTTAGACAGTCCCGGGGAGCTGTTTTTT.